This T cell receptor (beta chain) was documented in a study of control samples from healthy donors and cancer patients. In germline, CDR1 is MNHNS, CDR2 SASEGT. This CDR3 is built from 15 residues. V lost 2 bases to trimming and J lost 3 bases, with 11 bases between them. Produced via immunoSEQ multiplex PCR; TCRdb's table is partial and in-frame only. The sample holds 65,000 to 85,000 clones, around 87% seen once. The TCR originated in a woman in her 50s with head and neck cancer. What was sequenced was PBMCs. The V call is TRBV6-1, the J call TRBJ1-5; TRBD1 might be the D (5 bases). Written as DNA, the CDR3 is TGTGCCAGCAGTGAACAGCCTGGGGCCAATCAGCCCCAGCATTTT. Amino acid sequence: CASSEQPGANQPQHF.